This T cell receptor (beta chain) was found in a study of identical twins. TCRdb independently ran MiXCR on the 5' RACE reads; one entry per CDR3 protein. The sample shows a few hundred thousand distinct CDR3 sequences, around 24% of them seen only once. Germline CDR1 is SQVTM and CDR2 is ANQGSEA. The CDR3 consists of 12 residues. Between the trimmed V and J ends, which lost 2 bases and 4 bases, there was a span of 8 bases. There are a few counts of this clonotype. These sequences were also reported in another study, on T cells expressing NK-cell markers.

The receptor comes from a woman younger than 30 in good health. Material for sequencing was CD4+ T cells sorted from blood. The chain carries TRBV29-1 and TRBJ1-2; D remains ambiguous. The CDR3 loop reads CSVEKGSYGYTF. The CDR3 DNA reads as TGCAGCGTTGAAAAGGGAAGCTATGGCTACACCTTC.